Listed below are T cell receptor beta chains from one sample, sequenced in a study of T cell repertoires in cytomegalovirus infection. What these receptors recognize is not known. TCRdb ran MiXCR on the reads and lists one entry per CDR3 protein. This table has some 800,000 distinct CDR3 sequences, about 27% appearing once. Sequencing was performed on cultured CD8+ T cells from PBMCs, taken from culture after CMV antigen stimulation. All receptors derive from a human donor in good health (CMV status not recorded). Some clones in this sample may be carry-over from other donors' samples. Each CDR3 is given with its conserved first and last residue. The D gene is left open where the match is weak. Clone size, where shown, is once, few, many, or a class for clones that have expanded.

clone size,D gene,V gene,J gene,CDR3 DNA,CDR3 protein
.,.,TRBV27,TRBJ1-1,TGTGCCAGCAGGAGGGGGGGGCGCGGAACTGAAGCTTTCTTT,CASRRGGRGTEAFF
few,TRBD2,TRBV6-5,TRBJ2-3,TGTGCCAGCAGTTACTCGGAACTAGCGGGGGATGCAGATACGCAGTATTTT,CASSYSELAGDADTQYF
.,.,TRBV7-4,TRBJ2-3,TGTGCCAGCAGCAACCAAGGCGGGGACCGCACAGATACGCAGTATTTT,CASSNQGGDRTDTQYF
.,.,TRBV24-1,TRBJ2-1,TGTGCCACCAGTGATTTGGACGGTAGCAGCTCCTACAATGAGCAGTTCTTC,CATSDLDGSSSYNEQFF
few,.,TRBV20-1,TRBJ1-5,TGCAGTGCTACAGGGGCGGGTCAGCCCCAGCATTTT,CSATGAGQPQHF
.,.,TRBV19,TRBJ1-1,TGTGCCAGTAGTGCCTTGGAGGGCCCGCCGGGGGGTGAAGCTTTCTTT,CASSALEGPPGGEAFF
few,.,TRBV6-6,TRBJ1-1,TGTGCCACCACACAGGGATTGAACACTGAAGCTTTCTTT,CATTQGLNTEAFF
.,.,TRBV7-9,TRBJ1-1,TGTGCCAGCAGCTTAAGCCAATCCGCTGAAGCTTTCTTT,CASSLSQSAEAFF
.,.,TRBV11-2,TRBJ1-6,TGTGCCAGCAGCTTAGATCTAAGACAGGATAGCTCCTATAATTCACCCCTCCACTTT,CASSLDLRQDSSYNSPLHF
once,.,TRBV10-3,TRBJ1-3,TGTGCCATCATCCGTGGAGGGGACGCCGGGAACACCATATATTTT,CAIIRGGDAGNTIYF
.,.,TRBV11-2,TRBJ2-2,TGTGCCAGCAGGTTGGGACCGCGGACCGGGGAGCTGTTTTTT,CASRLGPRTGELFF
.,.,TRBV10-3,TRBJ1-1,TGTGCCATCCACCAAGTGAACACTGAAGCTTTCTTT,CAIHQVNTEAFF
.,TRBD1,TRBV15,TRBJ1-1,TGTGCCACCAGCACCCGGGACAGGGATGACACTGAAGCTTTCTTT,CATSTRDRDDTEAFF
few,.,TRBV5-5,TRBJ2-1,TGTGCCAGCAGCTTGGCGCCAACCAATGAGCAGTTCTTC,CASSLAPTNEQFF
.,TRBD1,TRBV12-3/TRBV12-4,TRBJ2-7,TGTGCCAGCAGAGTGGACAGGGGGCAATCCTACGAGCAGTACTTC,CASRVDRGQSYEQYF